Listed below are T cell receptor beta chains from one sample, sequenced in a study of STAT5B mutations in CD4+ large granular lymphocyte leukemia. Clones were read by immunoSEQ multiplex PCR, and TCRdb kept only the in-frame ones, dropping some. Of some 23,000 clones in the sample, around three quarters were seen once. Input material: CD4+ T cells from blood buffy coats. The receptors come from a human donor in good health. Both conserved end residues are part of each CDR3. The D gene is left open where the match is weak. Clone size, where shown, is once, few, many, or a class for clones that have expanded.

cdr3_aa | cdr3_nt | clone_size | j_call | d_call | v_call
CASSELGTGGNTGELFF | TGTGCCAGCAGTGAACTTGGGACAGGGGGCAACACCGGGGAGCTGTTTTTT | once | TRBJ2-2 | TRBD1 | TRBV6-1
CSVSEFDEQYF | TGCAGCGTGAGTGAGTTCGACGAGCAGTACTTC | . | TRBJ2-7 | . | TRBV29-1
CASSDGTSGRARGEQFF | TGTGCCAGCAGTGATGGGACTAGCGGGAGGGCCAGAGGTGAGCAGTTCTTC | . | TRBJ2-1 | TRBD2 | TRBV6-1
CASSELGAKNQPQHF | TGTGCCAGCAGTGAACTAGGGGCGAAAAATCAGCCCCAGCATTTT | few | TRBJ1-5 | . | TRBV2
CASSVNQGLAGIDEQFF | TGTGCCAGCAGCGTAAACCAAGGACTAGCGGGAATCGATGAGCAGTTCTTC | . | TRBJ2-1 | TRBD2 | TRBV9
CASSLRGQHTGELFF | TGTGCCAGCAGTTTACGGGGACAGCACACCGGGGAGCTGTTTTTT | . | TRBJ2-2 | TRBD1 | TRBV27
CASSTTTPRTGELFF | TGTGCCAGCAGTACTACAACACCGAGAACCGGGGAGCTGTTTTTT | . | TRBJ2-2 | . | TRBV28
CASSPSGTTDTQYF | TGTGCCAGCTCACCATCGGGGACCACAGATACGCAGTATTTT | . | TRBJ2-3 | . | TRBV18
CASSSTSQGTGELFF | TGTGCCAGCAGTTCGACTAGTCAAGGCACCGGGGAGCTGTTTTTT | once | TRBJ2-2 | . | TRBV6-1
CASSLYFTGTDSGNTIYF | TGTGCCAGTAGTTTGTATTTTACCGGGACGGACTCTGGAAACACCATATATTTT | . | TRBJ1-3 | . | TRBV19
CASIKRLGTEAFF | TGTGCCAGCATCAAAAGGTTGGGCACTGAAGCTTTCTTT | . | TRBJ1-1 | . | TRBV27
CASSPKIQLAGGYNEQFF | TGTGCCAGCAGTCCCAAAATCCAACTAGCGGGAGGTTACAATGAGCAGTTCTTC | . | TRBJ2-1 | TRBD2 | TRBV27
CAWSVLGQGAQPQHF | TGTGCCTGGAGTGTACTGGGGCAGGGGGCCCAGCCCCAGCATTTT | . | TRBJ1-5 | TRBD1 | TRBV30
CASSFSLAEATDTQYF | TGTGCCAGCAGTTTTTCCCTAGCGGAGGCAACAGATACGCAGTATTTT | . | TRBJ2-3 | TRBD2 | TRBV28
CASSQAGTGGISTNEKLFF | TGTGCCAGCAGCCAAGCGGGGACAGGGGGCATTTCAACTAATGAAAAACTGTTTTTT | . | TRBJ1-4 | TRBD1 | TRBV4-2
CASSPTPDQPQHF | TGTGCCAGCAGCCCGACCCCAGATCAGCCCCAGCATTTT | few | TRBJ1-5 | . | TRBV6-4
CASRPRAGQETQYF | TGTGCCAGTAGGCCGAGGGCCGGGCAAGAGACCCAGTACTTC | . | TRBJ2-5 | . | TRBV19
CASSLRLAGVETQYF | TGTGCCAGCAGCTTACGGCTAGCGGGAGTGGAGACCCAGTACTTC | . | TRBJ2-5 | TRBD2 | TRBV13
CASSSQGTYEQYF | TGTGCCAGTAGTTCCCAGGGTACCTACGAGCAGTACTTC | once | TRBJ2-7 | . | TRBV19
CASSFDGFYGYTF | TGTGCCAGCAGTTTCGACGGATTCTATGGCTACACCTTC | . | TRBJ1-2 | . | TRBV5-4
CASSPGRASGANVLTF | TGTGCCAGCTCACCGGGACGGGCCTCTGGGGCCAACGTCCTGACTTTC | . | TRBJ2-6 | . | TRBV18
CASSLVGTYSGANVLTF | TGTGCCAGCAGTTTAGTTGGGACATACTCTGGGGCCAACGTCCTGACTTTC | . | TRBJ2-6 | . | TRBV28
CASSEPGLAQETQYF | TGTGCCAGCAGCGAACCGGGACTAGCCCAAGAGACCCAGTACTTC | . | TRBJ2-5 | TRBD2 | TRBV6-5
CASSFVGGMEAFF | TGTGCCAGCAGTTTTGTAGGGGGCATGGAAGCTTTCTTT | . | TRBJ1-1 | TRBD1 | TRBV27
CASSSTGSNSPLHF | TGTGCCAGCAGCTCAACAGGGTCTAATTCACCCCTCCACTTT | . | TRBJ1-6 | . | TRBV6-5
CAWSTATNYGYTF | TGTGCCTGGAGTACGGCTACTAACTATGGCTACACCTTC | . | TRBJ1-2 | . | TRBV30
CASGPPGPNNEQFF | TGTGCTAGTGGTCCCCCTGGGCCCAACAATGAGCAGTTCTTC | . | TRBJ2-1 | . | TRBV12-5
CASSLDSYGDRGYGYTF | TGTGCCAGCAGCTTAGATTCCTACGGGGACAGGGGTTATGGCTACACCTTC | once | TRBJ1-2 | TRBD1 | TRBV11-2
CASSPGQGNYGYTF | TGTGCCAGCAGCCCAGGACAGGGCAACTATGGCTACACCTTC | . | TRBJ1-2 | TRBD1 | TRBV11-2
CASSRLTSLRETQYF | TGTGCCAGCAGTCGACTCACTAGTTTACGAGAGACCCAGTACTTC | few | TRBJ2-5 | . | TRBV2
CASSAPTANTEAFF | TGTGCCAGCAGTGCCCCGACAGCAAACACTGAAGCTTTCTTT | . | TRBJ1-1 | . | TRBV27
CARRTDTQYF | TGTGCCAGGCGGACAGATACGCAGTATTTT | . | TRBJ2-3 | . | TRBV11-3
CASSLGLATTRRSEQYF | TGTGCCAGCAGTTTGGGACTAGCGACCACCCGTCGCTCCGAGCAGTACTTC | once | TRBJ2-7 | TRBD2 | TRBV28
CASSPTGTSRGNEQFF | TGTGCCAGCAGCCCGACCGGGACTAGTCGTGGCAATGAGCAGTTCTTC | . | TRBJ2-1 | TRBD2 | TRBV7-6
CASRIVFSITDTQYF | TGTGCCAGCAGAATAGTCTTTTCCATCACAGATACGCAGTATTTT | . | TRBJ2-3 | . | TRBV27
CASSNDRFLTEAFF | TGTGCCAGTAGTAATGACAGGTTTCTGACTGAAGCTTTCTTT | . | TRBJ1-1 | . | TRBV19
CASSQGQGREYGYTF | TGTGCCAGCAGCCAAGGACAGGGAAGGGAGTATGGCTACACCTTC | . | TRBJ1-2 | TRBD1 | TRBV11-3
CASSFQADTEAFF | TGTGCCAGCAGCTTTCAGGCTGACACTGAAGCTTTCTTT | few | TRBJ1-1 | . | TRBV11-1
CASSSRDSVEKLFF | TGTGCCAGCAGCTCCCGGGACAGCGTTGAAAAACTGTTTTTT | once | TRBJ1-4 | TRBD1 | TRBV11-3
CASYLVREHNEQYF | TGTGCCAGCTACCTCGTGCGGGAGCACAACGAGCAGTACTTC | . | TRBJ2-7 | TRBD2 | TRBV11-3